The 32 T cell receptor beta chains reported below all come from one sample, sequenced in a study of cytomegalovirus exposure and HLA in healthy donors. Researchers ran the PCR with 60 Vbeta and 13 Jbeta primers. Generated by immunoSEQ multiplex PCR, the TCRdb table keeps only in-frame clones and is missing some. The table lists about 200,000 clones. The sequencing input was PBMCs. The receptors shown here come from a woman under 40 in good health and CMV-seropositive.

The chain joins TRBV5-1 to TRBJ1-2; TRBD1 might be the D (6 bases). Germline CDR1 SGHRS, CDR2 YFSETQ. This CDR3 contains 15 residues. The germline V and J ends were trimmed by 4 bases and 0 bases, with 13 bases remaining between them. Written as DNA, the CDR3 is TGCGCCAGCAGCCCCCGGGAGGGGGCTAACTATGGCTACACCTTC. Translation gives CASSPREGANYGYTF.

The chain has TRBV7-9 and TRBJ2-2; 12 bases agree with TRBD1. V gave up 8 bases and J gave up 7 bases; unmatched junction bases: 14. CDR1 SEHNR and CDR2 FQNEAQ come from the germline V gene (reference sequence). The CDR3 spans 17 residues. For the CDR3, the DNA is TGTGCCAGCGGCTCAGGACCGGGACAGGGGGCAATCGGGGAGCTGTTTTTT. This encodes CASGSGPGQGAIGELFF.

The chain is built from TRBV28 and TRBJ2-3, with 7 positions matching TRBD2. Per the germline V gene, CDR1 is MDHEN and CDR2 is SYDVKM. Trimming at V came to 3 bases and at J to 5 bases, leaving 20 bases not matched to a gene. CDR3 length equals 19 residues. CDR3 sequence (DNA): TGTGCCAGCAGTTTGCCCAGCGGGATAAAGGGAGCAAGCCGAGATACGCAGTATTTT. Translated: CASSLPSGIKGASRDTQYF.

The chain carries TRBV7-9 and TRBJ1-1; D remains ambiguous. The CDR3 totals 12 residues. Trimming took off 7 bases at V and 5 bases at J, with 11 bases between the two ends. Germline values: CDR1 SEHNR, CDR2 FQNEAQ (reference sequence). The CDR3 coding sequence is TGTGCCAGCACTCGAGCGGTGACTGAAGCTTTCTTT. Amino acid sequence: CASTRAVTEAFF.

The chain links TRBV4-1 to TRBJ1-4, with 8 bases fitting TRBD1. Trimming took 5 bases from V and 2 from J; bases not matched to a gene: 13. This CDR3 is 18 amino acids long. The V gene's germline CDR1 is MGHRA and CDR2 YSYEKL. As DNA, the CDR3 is TGCGCCAGCAGCTTTTCTACAGGGGGGGACCTTACTAATGAAAAACTGTTTTTT. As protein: CASSFSTGGDLTNEKLFF.

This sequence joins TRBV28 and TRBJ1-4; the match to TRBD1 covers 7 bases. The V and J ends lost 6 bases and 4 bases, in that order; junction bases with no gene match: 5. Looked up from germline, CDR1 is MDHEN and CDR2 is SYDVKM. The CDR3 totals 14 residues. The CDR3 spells CASSPGQLNEKLFF. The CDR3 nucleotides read TGTGCCAGCAGCCCGGGACAGCTTAATGAAAAACTGTTTTTT.

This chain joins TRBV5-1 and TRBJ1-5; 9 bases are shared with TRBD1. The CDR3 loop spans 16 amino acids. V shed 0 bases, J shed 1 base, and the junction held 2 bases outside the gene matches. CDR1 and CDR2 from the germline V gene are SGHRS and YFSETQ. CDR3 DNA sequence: TGCGCCAGCAGCTTGGAGGGGACAGGGAGCAATCAGCCCCAGCATTTT. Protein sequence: CASSLEGTGSNQPQHF.

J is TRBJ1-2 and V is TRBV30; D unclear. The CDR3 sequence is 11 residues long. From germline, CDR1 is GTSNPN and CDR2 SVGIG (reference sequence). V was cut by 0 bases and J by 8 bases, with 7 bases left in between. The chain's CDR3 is CAWSVQQGYTF. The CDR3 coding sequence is TGTGCCTGGAGTGTACAGCAAGGCTACACCTTC.

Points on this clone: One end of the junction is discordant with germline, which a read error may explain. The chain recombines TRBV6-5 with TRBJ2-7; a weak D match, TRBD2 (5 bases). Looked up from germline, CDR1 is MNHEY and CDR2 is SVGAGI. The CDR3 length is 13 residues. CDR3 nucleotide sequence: TGTGCCGGCAGTTCCCGGGGTCACTACGAGCAGTACTTC. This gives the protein CAGSSRGHYEQYF.

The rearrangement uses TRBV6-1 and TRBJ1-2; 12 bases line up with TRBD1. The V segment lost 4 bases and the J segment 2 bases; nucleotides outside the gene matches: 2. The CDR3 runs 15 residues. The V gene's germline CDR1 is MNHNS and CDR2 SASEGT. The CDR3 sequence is CASSVGQGANYGYTF. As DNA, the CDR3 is TGTGCCAGCAGTGTGGGACAGGGGGCGAACTATGGCTACACCTTC.

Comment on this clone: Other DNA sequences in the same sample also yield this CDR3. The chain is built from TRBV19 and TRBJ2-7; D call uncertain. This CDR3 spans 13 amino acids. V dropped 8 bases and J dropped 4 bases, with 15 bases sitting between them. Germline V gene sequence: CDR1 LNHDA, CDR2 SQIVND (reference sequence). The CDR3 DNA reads TGTGCCAGTCGGTTCGACTCTGATTACGAGCAGTACTTC. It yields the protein CASRFDSDYEQYF.

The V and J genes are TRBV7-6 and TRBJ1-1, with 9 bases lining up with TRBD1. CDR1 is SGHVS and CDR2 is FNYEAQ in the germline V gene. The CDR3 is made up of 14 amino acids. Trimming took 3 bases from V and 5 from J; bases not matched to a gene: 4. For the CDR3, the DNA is TGTGCCAGCAGCTTCGGGACAGGGTCAACTGAAGCTTTCTTT. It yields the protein CASSFGTGSTEAFF.

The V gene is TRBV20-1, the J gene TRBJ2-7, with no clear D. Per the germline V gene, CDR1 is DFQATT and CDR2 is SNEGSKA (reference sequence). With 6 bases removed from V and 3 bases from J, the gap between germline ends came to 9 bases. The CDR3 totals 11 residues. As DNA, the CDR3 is TGCAGTGCGATGAGCCTCTACGAGCAGTACTTC. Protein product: CSAMSLYEQYF.

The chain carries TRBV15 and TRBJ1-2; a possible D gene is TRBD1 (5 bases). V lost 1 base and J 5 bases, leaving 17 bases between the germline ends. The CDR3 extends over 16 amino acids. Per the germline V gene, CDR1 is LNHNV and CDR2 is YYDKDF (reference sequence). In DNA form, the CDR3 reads TGTGCCACCAGCAGAGTGGCGGGGCCCTCAGGATATGGCTACACCTTC. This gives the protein CATSRVAGPSGYGYTF. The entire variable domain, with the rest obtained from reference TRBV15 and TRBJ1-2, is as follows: DAMVIQNPRYQVTQFGKPVTLSCSQTLNHNVMYWYQQKSSQAPKLLFHYYDKDFNNEADTPDNFQSRRPNTSFCFLDIRSPGLGDTAMYLCATSRVAGPSGYGYTFGSGTRLTVV.

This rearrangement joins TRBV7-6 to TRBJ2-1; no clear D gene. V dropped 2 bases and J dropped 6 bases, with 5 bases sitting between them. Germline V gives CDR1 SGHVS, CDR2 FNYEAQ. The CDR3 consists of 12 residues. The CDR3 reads CASSLRGNEQFF. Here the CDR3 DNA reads TGTGCCAGCAGCTTAAGAGGCAATGAGCAGTTCTTC.

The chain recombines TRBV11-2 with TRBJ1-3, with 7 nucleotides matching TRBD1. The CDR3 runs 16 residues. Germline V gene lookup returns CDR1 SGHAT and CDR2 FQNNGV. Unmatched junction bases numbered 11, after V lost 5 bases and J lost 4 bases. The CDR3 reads CASSTGVVLEGNTIYF. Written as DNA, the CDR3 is TGTGCCAGCAGCACAGGGGTGGTGCTGGAAGGAAACACCATATATTTT.

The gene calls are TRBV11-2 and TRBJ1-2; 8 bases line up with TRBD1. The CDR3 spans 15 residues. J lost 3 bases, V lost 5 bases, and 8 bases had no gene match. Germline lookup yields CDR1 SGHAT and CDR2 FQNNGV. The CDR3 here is CASSPWTGRDYGYTF. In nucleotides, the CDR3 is TGTGCCAGCAGCCCGTGGACAGGGAGGGACTATGGCTACACCTTC. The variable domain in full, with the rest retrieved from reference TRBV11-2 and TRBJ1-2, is EAGVAQSPRYKIIEKRQSVAFWCNPISGHATLYWYQQILGQGPKLLIQFQNNGVVDDSQLPKDRFSAERLKGVDSTLKIQPAKLEDSAVYLCASSPWTGRDYGYTFGSGTRLTVV.

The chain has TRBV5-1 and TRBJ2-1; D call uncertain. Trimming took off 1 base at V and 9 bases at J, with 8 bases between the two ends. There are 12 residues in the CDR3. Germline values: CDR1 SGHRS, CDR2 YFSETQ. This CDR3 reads CASSLPSSEQFF. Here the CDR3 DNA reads TGCGCCAGCAGCTTGCCGAGTAGTGAGCAGTTCTTC.

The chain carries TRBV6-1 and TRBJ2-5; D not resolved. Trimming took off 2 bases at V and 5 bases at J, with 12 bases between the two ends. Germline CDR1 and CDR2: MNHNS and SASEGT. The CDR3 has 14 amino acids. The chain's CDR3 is CASSETLGRETQYF. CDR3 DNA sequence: TGTGCCAGCAGTGAAACCCTGGGCCGGGAGACCCAGTACTTC.

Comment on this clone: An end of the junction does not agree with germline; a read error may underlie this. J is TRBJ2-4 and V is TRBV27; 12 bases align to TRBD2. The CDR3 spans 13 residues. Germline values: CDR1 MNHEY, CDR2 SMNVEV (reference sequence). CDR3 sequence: CASSLRLAGESFF. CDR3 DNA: TGTGCCAGCAGTCTGAGACTAGCGGGAGAATCTTTCTTC.

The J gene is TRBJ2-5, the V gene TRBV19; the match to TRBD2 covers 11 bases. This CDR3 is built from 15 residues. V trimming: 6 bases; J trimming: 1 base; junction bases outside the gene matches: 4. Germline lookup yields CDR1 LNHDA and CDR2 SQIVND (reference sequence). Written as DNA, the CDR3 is TGTGCCAGTAGGACTAGCGGGATGAGCCAAGAGACCCAGTACTTC. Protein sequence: CASRTSGMSQETQYF.

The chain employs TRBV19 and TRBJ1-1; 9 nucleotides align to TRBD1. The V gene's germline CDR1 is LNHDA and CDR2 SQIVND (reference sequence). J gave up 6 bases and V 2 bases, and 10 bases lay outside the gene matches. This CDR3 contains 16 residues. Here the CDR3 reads CASSISGTGRAAEAFF. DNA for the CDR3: TGTGCCAGTAGTATATCGGGGACAGGGCGAGCGGCTGAAGCTTTCTTT.

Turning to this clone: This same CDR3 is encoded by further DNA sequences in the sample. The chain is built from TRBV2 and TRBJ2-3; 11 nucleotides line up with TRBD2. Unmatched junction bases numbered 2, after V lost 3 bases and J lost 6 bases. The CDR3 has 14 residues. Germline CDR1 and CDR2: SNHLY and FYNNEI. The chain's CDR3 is CASSEPSGGDTQYF. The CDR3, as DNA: TGTGCCAGCAGTGAGCCTAGCGGGGGGGATACGCAGTATTTT.

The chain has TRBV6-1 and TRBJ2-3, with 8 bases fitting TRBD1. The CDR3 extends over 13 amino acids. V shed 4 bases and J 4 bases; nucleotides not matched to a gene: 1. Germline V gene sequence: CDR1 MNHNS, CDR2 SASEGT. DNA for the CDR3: TGTGCCAGCAGTGCCAGGGGGCCAGATACGCAGTATTTT. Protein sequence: CASSARGPDTQYF.

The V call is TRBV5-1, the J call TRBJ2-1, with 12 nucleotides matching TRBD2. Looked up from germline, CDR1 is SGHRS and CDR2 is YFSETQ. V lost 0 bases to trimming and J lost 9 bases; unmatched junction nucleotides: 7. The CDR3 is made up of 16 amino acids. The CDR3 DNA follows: TGCGCCAGCAGCTTGGATGGCCTAGCGGGAGGGAGTGAGCAGTTCTTC. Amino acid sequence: CASSLDGLAGGSEQFF.

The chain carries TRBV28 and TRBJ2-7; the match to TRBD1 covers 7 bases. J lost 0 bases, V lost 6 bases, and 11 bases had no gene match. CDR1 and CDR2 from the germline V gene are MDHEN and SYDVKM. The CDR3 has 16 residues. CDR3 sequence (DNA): TGTGCCAGCAGATCTAGGGGACAGAGATTCTCCTACGAGCAGTACTTC. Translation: CASRSRGQRFSYEQYF.

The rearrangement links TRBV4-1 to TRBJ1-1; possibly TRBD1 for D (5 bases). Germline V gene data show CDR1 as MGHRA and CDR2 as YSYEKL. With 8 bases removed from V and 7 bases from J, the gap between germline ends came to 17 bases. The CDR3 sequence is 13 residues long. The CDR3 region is CASFGGGSVEAFF. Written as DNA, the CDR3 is TGCGCCAGCTTCGGGGGGGGTTCAGTTGAAGCTTTCTTT.

The CDR3, as DNA: TGTGCCAGTAGTATAGACTTGGGACAGGGGGACGAGCAGTACTTC. It translates to CASSIDLGQGDEQYF. J is TRBJ2-7 and V is TRBV19, with TRBD1 identical over 11 bases. The CDR3 runs to 15 residues. CDR1 and CDR2 from the germline V gene are LNHDA and SQIVND (reference sequence). J gave up 5 bases and V 0 bases, and 3 bases lay outside the gene matches.

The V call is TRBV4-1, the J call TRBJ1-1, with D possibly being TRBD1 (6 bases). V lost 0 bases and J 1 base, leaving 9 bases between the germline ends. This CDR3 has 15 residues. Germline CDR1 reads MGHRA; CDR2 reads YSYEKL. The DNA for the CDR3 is TGCGCCAGCAGCCAAGATCCCAGGGGGAACACTGAAGCTTTCTTT. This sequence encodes CASSQDPRGNTEAFF.

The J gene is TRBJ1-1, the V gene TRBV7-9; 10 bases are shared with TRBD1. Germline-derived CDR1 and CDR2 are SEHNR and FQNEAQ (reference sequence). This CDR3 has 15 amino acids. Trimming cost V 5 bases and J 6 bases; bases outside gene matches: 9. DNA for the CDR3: TGTGCCAGCAGCCAATGGACAGGGGGGGCGGCTGAAGCTTTCTTT. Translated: CASSQWTGGAAEAFF.

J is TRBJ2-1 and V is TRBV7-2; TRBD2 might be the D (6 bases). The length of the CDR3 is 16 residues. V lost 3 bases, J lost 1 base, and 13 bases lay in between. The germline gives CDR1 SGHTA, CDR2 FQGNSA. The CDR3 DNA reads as TGTGCCAGCAGCTTCAATCGGGAGAGGTCCTACAATGAGCAGTTCTTC. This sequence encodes CASSFNRERSYNEQFF.

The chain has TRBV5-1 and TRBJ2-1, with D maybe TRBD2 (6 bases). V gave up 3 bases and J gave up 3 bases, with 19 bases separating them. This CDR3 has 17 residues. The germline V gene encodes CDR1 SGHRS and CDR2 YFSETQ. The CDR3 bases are TGCGCCAGCAGCTCCGTCCTTAGCGGTCAATACTACAATGAGCAGTTCTTC. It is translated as CASSSVLSGQYYNEQFF.